The rows below give T cell receptor beta chains drawn from one sample of a study of OX40 agonist ivuxolimab in advanced cancers. Produced via immunoSEQ multiplex PCR; TCRdb's table is partial and in-frame only. The sample includes 100,000 to 150,000 clones, just over 90% of them seen just once. The sequenced sample was CD4+ or CD8+ T cells sorted from blood, obtained in a trial of the OX40 agonist ivuxolimab. These TCRs come from an adult with an advanced solid tumor such as melanoma, head and neck, liver or kidney cancer. The CDR3 runs from the conserved cysteine through the conserved F or W. The D gene is left open where the match is weak. Some rows have no size entry. The others give once, few or many, or a class for an expanded clone.

J gene	V gene	clone size	D gene	CDR3 protein	CDR3 DNA
TRBJ2-5	TRBV9	-	-	CASSARAHQETQYF	TGTGCCAGCAGCGCCCGGGCCCACCAGGAGACCCAGTACTTC
TRBJ1-4	TRBV9	-	TRBD1	CASSVDGTGVLEKLFF	TGTGCCAGCAGCGTAGACGGGACAGGGGTATTGGAAAAACTGTTTTTT
TRBJ1-5	TRBV7-9	-	-	CASSPSSNQPQHF	TGTGCCAGCAGCCCCAGTTCCAATCAGCCCCAGCATTTT
TRBJ2-3	TRBV5-1	-	-	CASSGAAGTQYF	TGCGCCAGCAGCGGGGCTGCCGGTACGCAGTATTTT
TRBJ1-1	TRBV9	-	TRBD1	CASSSGTDMNTEAFF	TGTGCCAGCAGCTCCGGGACAGACATGAACACTGAAGCTTTCTTT
TRBJ2-3	TRBV30	-	TRBD2	CAWNPGLAGRLADTQYF	TGTGCCTGGAATCCTGGACTAGCGGGGAGGTTGGCAGATACGCAGTATTTT
TRBJ2-1	TRBV6-5	-	-	CASTSSLGAPEQFF	TGTGCCAGCACCTCCAGTTTAGGGGCCCCGGAGCAGTTCTTC
TRBJ2-7	TRBV11-2	-	-	CASSLAGIYEQYF	TGTGCCAGCAGCTTAGCGGGGATCTACGAGCAGTACTTC
TRBJ2-5	TRBV18	few	TRBD1	CASSPLQGQETQYF	TGTGCCAGCTCACCGCTACAGGGGCAAGAGACCCAGTACTTC
TRBJ2-5	TRBV5-1	few	TRBD2	CASSKAGGETQYF	TGCGCCAGCAGCAAAGCGGGGGGGGAGACCCAGTACTTC
TRBJ2-1	TRBV7-6	-	TRBD2	CASSVAGHEQFF	TGTGCCAGCAGTGTAGCGGGCCATGAGCAGTTCTTC
TRBJ2-5	TRBV18	-	TRBD2	CASSPRSSGALQETQYF	TGTGCCAGCTCACCACGGTCTAGCGGGGCGCTCCAAGAGACCCAGTACTTC
TRBJ1-1	TRBV7-2	-	TRBD1	CASSRTGGRTEAFF	TGTGCCAGCAGCCGCACAGGGGGTAGGACTGAAGCTTTCTTT
TRBJ2-3	TRBV6-5	-	-	CASSYTRQDTDTQYF	TGTGCCAGCAGTTACACCCGACAGGACACAGATACGCAGTATTTT
TRBJ1-1	TRBV5-4	once	TRBD1	CASSPGQGPNTEAFF	TGTGCCAGCAGCCCCGGACAGGGACCGAACACTGAAGCTTTCTTT
TRBJ2-7	TRBV6-5	-	-	CASSYLSTSYEQYF	TGTGCCAGCAGTTACTTGTCGACCTCCTACGAGCAGTACTTC
TRBJ1-2	TRBV19	-	-	CASKENYGYTF	TGTGCCAGTAAGGAAAACTATGGCTACACCTTC
TRBJ1-6	TRBV28	-	-	CASGDGGLNSPLHF	TGTGCCAGCGGAGACGGGGGGCTGAATTCACCCCTCCACTTT
TRBJ2-3	TRBV7-9	-	TRBD2	CASSPLGAGVTDTQYF	TGTGCCAGCAGCCCCCTTGGCGCGGGGGTTACAGATACGCAGTATTTT
TRBJ1-5	TRBV12-5	few	-	CASGLVLGRISNQPQHF	TGTGCTAGTGGTTTGGTACTGGGACGGATTAGCAATCAGCCCCAGCATTTT
TRBJ2-1	TRBV7-8	-	-	CASSSKGYEQFF	TGTGCCAGCAGCTCAAAGGGCTATGAGCAGTTCTTC
TRBJ1-4	TRBV20-1	-	-	CSAPTIEKLFF	TGCAGTGCTCCTACGATTGAAAAACTGTTTTTT
TRBJ2-7	TRBV14	once	TRBD2	CASSHLSGRGYEQYF	TGTGCCAGCAGCCACCTTAGCGGGAGGGGTTACGAGCAGTACTTC
TRBJ2-7	TRBV7-9	-	-	CASSLVGPYEQYF	TGTGCCAGCAGCTTAGTGGGGCCGTACGAGCAGTACTTC
TRBJ2-5	TRBV5-6	-	-	CASNVRTQETQYF	TGTGCCAGCAATGTAAGGACCCAAGAGACCCAGTACTTC
TRBJ1-5	TRBV5-8	-	-	CASSLSDGRNQPQHF	TGTGCCAGCAGCTTGTCAGACGGGCGGAATCAGCCCCAGCATTTT
TRBJ2-5	TRBV5-8	-	-	CASSLGPGSPLETQYF	TGTGCCAGCAGCTTGGGGCCGGGCTCCCCCCTTGAGACCCAGTACTTC
TRBJ2-1	TRBV7-9	-	TRBD1	CASSLTGTGVYNEQFF	TGTGCCAGCAGCTTAACCGGGACAGGGGTATACAATGAGCAGTTCTTC
TRBJ2-1	TRBV10-3	-	TRBD1	CAISIGTGPNEQFF	TGTGCCATCAGTATCGGGACAGGCCCCAATGAGCAGTTCTTC
TRBJ1-1	TRBV5-4	-	-	CASSLVSTEAFF	TGTGCCAGCAGCTTGGTGTCAACTGAAGCTTTCTTT
TRBJ1-1	TRBV7-9	-	-	CASSPKRQNTEAFF	TGTGCCAGCAGCCCGAAACGGCAGAACACTGAAGCTTTCTTT
TRBJ2-4	TRBV28	-	-	CASSVGGLRNIQYF	TGTGCCAGCAGTGTCGGGGGGCTGCGTAACATTCAGTACTTC
TRBJ2-7	TRBV28	-	TRBD1	CASSFYRDRGQGEQYF	TGTGCCAGCAGTTTCTACCGGGACAGGGGGCAAGGGGAGCAGTACTTC
TRBJ2-1	TRBV2	-	-	CASSEALPLNNEQFF	TGTGCCAGCAGTGAAGCCTTACCTCTTAACAATGAGCAGTTCTTC
TRBJ2-1	TRBV7-2	-	TRBD2	CASSRTSGTRNNEQFF	TGTGCCAGCAGCCGGACTAGCGGAACTAGAAACAATGAGCAGTTCTTC
TRBJ2-7	TRBV5-4	-	TRBD2	CASKIAGGLYEQYF	TGTGCCAGCAAAATAGCGGGAGGGCTCTACGAGCAGTACTTC
TRBJ1-5	TRBV7-8	once	-	CASSLDGRDNQPQHF	TGTGCCAGCAGCTTAGACGGCAGAGACAATCAGCCCCAGCATTTT
TRBJ2-1	TRBV7-3	-	-	CASSPGSLNEQFF	TGTGCCAGCAGCCCCGGGAGTTTAAATGAGCAGTTCTTC
TRBJ2-3	TRBV7-9	-	-	CASSLVIDTQYF	TGTGCCAGCAGCTTAGTTATAGATACGCAGTATTTT
TRBJ2-5	TRBV5-1	-	-	CASSLRGGEETQYF	TGCGCCAGCAGCTTGAGAGGGGGGGAAGAGACCCAGTACTTC
TRBJ2-1	TRBV9	-	TRBD2	CASSGGGTRFGEQFF	TGTGCCAGCAGCGGGGGCGGGACTAGATTTGGTGAGCAGTTCTTC
TRBJ1-1	TRBV30	-	TRBD1	CAWATGRTEAFF	TGTGCCTGGGCGACAGGGAGAACTGAAGCTTTCTTT